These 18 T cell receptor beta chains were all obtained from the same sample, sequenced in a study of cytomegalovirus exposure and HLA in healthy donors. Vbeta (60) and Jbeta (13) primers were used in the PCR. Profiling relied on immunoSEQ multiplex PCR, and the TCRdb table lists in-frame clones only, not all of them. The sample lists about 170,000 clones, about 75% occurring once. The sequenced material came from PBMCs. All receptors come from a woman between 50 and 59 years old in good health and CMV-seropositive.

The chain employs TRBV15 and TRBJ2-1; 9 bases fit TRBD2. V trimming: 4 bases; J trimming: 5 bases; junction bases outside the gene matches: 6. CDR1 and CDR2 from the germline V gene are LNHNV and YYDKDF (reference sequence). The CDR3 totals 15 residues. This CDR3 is CATSTAGGPDNEQFF. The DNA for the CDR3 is TGTGCCACCAGCACCGCGGGGGGGCCAGACAATGAGCAGTTCTTC.

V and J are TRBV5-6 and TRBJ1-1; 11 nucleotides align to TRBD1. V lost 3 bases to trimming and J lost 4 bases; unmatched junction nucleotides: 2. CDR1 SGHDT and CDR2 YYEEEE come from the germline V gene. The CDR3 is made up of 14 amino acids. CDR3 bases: TGTGCCAGCAGCTGGACAGGGGGCCGCACTGAAGCTTTCTTT. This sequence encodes CASSWTGGRTEAFF.

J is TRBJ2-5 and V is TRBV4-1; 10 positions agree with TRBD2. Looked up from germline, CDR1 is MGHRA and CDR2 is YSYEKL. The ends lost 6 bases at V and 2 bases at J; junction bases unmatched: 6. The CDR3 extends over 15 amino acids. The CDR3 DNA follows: TGCGCCAGCAGGAGAAGCGGGGGGGCACAAGAGACCCAGTACTTC. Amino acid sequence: CASRRSGGAQETQYF.

In DNA form, the CDR3 reads TGTGCCAGCAGCTTAACGGCAGGGCCTGGAAACACCATATATTTT. Protein product: CASSLTAGPGNTIYF. V is TRBV7-3 and J is TRBJ1-3; possibly TRBD1 for D (5 bases). The CDR3 has 15 residues. Germline CDR1 is SGHTA and CDR2 is FQGTGA. Trimming left V 0 bases short and J 2 bases short, with 8 bases between.

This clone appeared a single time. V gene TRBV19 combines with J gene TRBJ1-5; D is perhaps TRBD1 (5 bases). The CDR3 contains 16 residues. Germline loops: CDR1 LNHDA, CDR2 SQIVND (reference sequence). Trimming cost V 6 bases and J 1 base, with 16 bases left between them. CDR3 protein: CASSDTGFVSNQPQHF. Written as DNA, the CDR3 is TGTGCCAGTAGCGATACAGGATTTGTAAGCAATCAGCCCCAGCATTTT. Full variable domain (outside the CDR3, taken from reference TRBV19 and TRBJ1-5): DGGITQSPKYLFRKEGQNVTLSCEQNLNHDAMYWYRQDPGQGLRLIYYSQIVNDFQKGDIAEGYSVSREKKESFPLTVTSAQKNPTAFYLCASSDTGFVSNQPQHFGDGTRLSIL.

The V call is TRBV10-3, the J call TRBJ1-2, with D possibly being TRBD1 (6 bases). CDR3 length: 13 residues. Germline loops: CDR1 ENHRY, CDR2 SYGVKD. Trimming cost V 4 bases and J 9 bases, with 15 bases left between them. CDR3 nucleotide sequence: TGTGCCATCAGTGCACGGACAGAGGATCGCTACACCTTC. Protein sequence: CAISARTEDRYTF.

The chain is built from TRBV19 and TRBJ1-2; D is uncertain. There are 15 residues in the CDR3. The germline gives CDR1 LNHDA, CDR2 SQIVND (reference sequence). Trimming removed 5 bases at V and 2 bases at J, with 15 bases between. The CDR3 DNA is TGTGCCAGTAGTGTGACCTGGGGAGGAAACTATGGCTACACCTTC. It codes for CASSVTWGGNYGYTF.

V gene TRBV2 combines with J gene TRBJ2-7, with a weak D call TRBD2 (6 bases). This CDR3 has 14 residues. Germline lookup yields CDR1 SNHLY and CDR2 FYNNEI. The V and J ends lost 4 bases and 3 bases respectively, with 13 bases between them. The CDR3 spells CASSAGDSDYEQYF. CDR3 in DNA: TGTGCCAGCAGTGCCGGGGACTCAGACTACGAGCAGTACTTC.

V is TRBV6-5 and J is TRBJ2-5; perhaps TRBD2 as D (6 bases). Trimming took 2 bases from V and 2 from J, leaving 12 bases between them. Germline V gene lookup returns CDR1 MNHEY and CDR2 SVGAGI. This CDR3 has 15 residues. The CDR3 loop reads CASSYTGEPQETQYF. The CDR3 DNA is TGTGCCAGCAGTTACACGGGGGAGCCACAAGAGACCCAGTACTTC.

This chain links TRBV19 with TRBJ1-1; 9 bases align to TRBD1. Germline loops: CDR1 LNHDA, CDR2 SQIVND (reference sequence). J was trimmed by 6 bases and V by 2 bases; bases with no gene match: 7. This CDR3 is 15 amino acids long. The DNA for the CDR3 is TGTGCCAGTAGTATAAGGGACAGGGTTTTCGCTGAAGCTTTCTTT. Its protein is CASSIRDRVFAEAFF.

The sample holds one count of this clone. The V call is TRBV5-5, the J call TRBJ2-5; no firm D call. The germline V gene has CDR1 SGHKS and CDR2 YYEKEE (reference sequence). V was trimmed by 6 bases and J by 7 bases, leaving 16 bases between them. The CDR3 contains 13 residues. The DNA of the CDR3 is TGTGCCAGCACCCTAGACGACGTGCGGACCCAGTACTTC. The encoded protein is CASTLDDVRTQYF.

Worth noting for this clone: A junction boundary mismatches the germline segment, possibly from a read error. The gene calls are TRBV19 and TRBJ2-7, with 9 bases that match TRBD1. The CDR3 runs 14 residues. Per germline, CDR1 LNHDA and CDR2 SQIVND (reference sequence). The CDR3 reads CASSRAGTGYAQYF. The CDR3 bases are TGTGCCAGTAGTCGTGCCGGGACAGGGTACGCGCAGTACTTC.

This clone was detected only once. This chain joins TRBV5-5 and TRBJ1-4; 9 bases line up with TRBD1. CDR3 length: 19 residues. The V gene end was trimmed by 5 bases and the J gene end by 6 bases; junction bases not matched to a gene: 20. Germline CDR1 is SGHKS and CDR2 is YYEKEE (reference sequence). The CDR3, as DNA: TGTGCCAGCAGTACCACAGGGGGCGTTCTTCGGGTAATGGATGAAAAACTGTTTTTT. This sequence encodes CASSTTGGVLRVMDEKLFF.

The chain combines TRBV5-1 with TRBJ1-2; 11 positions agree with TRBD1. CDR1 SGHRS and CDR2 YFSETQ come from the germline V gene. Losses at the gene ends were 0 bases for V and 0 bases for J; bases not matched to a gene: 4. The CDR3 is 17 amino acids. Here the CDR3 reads CASSLETGQGANYGYTF. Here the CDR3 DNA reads TGCGCCAGCAGCTTGGAGACGGGACAGGGGGCTAACTATGGCTACACCTTC. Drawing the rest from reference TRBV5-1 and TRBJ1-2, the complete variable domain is KAGVTQTPRYLIKTRGQQVTLSCSPISGHRSVSWYQQTPGQGLQFLFEYFSETQRNKGNFPGRFSGRQFSNSRSEMNVSTLELGDSALYLCASSLETGQGANYGYTFGSGTRLTVV.

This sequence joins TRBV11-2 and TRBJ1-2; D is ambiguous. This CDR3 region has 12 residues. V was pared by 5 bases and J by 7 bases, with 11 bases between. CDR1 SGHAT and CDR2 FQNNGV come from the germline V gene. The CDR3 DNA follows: TGTGCCAGCAGCGACACACAATGTGGCTACACCTTC. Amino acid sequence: CASSDTQCGYTF.

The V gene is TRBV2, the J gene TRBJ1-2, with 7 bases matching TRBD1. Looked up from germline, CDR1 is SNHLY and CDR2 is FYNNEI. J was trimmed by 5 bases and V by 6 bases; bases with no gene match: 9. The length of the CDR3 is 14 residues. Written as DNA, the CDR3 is TGTGCCAGCAGATCGACAGGGAGGCCTTATGGCTACACCTTC. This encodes CASRSTGRPYGYTF.

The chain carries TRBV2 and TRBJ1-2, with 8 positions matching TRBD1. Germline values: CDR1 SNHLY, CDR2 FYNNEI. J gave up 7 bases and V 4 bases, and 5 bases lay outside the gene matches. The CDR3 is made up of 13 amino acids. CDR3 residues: CASSGQGRSGYTF. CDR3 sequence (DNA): TGTGCCAGCAGTGGACAGGGGCGGTCTGGCTACACCTTC.

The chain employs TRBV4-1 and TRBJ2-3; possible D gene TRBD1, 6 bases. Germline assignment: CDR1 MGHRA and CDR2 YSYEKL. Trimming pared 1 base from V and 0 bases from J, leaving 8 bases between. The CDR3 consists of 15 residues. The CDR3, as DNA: TGCGCCAGCAGCCAAGTGGGACATAGCACAGATACGCAGTATTTT. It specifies CASSQVGHSTDTQYF.